These T cell receptor beta chains were read from a single sample in a study of shared clonotypes between healthy human individuals. Only in-frame clones appear in the TCRdb table, and some are missing; sequencing was by immunoSEQ multiplex PCR. Counted here are more than 550,000 clones, around 70% occurring once; the ten biggest clones make up more than 1.5%. The sample consisted of memory CD4+ T cells sorted from blood. All receptors come from a woman in her twenties or thirties in good health. The CDR3 runs from the conserved cysteine through the conserved F or W. The D gene is left open where the match is weak. Expanded clones are given a class, and other clones once, few, many or no size at all.

size	length	D	V	J	DNA	CDR3
.	19	TRBD2	TRBV30	TRBJ2-7	TGTGCCTGGAGAACTAGCGGGAGCTCCTCAACGACTTCGTTCTACGAGCAGTACTTC	CAWRTSGSSSTTSFYEQYF
.	12	.	TRBV29-1	TRBJ2-5	TGCAGCGTTGCTTATTATCTGGAGACCCAGTACTTC	CSVAYYLETQYF
.	13	.	TRBV25-1	TRBJ1-1	TGTGCCAGCAGTGAACTGGGAGACACTGAAGCTTTCTTT	CASSELGDTEAFF
.	15	.	TRBV15	TRBJ2-5	TGTGCCACCAGCAGAGCCACAGGGTACCAAGAGACCCAGTACTTC	CATSRATGYQETQYF
.	18	.	TRBV21-1	TRBJ2-6	TGTGCCAGCAGCAAAGGTACCACCGGGGTCCATGGGGCCAACGTCCTGACTTTC	CASSKGTTGVHGANVLTF
.	12	.	TRBV28	TRBJ2-7	TGTGCCAGCAGTTCGCAGACTTACGAGCAGTACTTC	CASSSQTYEQYF
many	14	TRBD2	TRBV27	TRBJ2-7	TGTGCCAGCAATCTCGGGAGGACCTCCTACGAGCAGTACTTC	CASNLGRTSYEQYF
many	12	.	TRBV19	TRBJ1-5	TGTGCCAGTAGTATGCGTAATCAGCCCCAGCATTTT	CASSMRNQPQHF
.	16	TRBD1	TRBV11-2	TRBJ2-7	TGTGCCAGCAGCTCAACAGGGGCCTTGGGATCCTACGAGCAGTACTTC	CASSSTGALGSYEQYF
.	12	.	TRBV5-6	TRBJ1-5	TGTGCCAGCAGCTTTGGAGATCAGCCCCAGCATTTT	CASSFGDQPQHF
few	13	TRBD1	TRBV19	TRBJ1-2	TGTGCCAGTAGTAAGGGGGCGCTCTATGGCTACACCTTC	CASSKGALYGYTF
.	15	.	TRBV10-3	TRBJ1-1	TGTGCCATCAGTGAGTCTTTTTCCATGAACACTGAAGCTTTCTTT	CAISESFSMNTEAFF
.	18	TRBD2	TRBV2	TRBJ2-1	TGTGCCAGCGCACGCGCGACTAGCGGGGAGAGCTCCTACAATGAGCAGTTCTTC	CASARATSGESSYNEQFF
.	13	.	TRBV10-1	TRBJ2-1	TGCGCCAGCAGTGAGTCCGGGACGATTGAGCAGTTCTTC	CASSESGTIEQFF
.	15	.	TRBV14	TRBJ1-4	TGTGCCAGCAGCCGCCAGACAGGAACTAATGAAAAACTGTTTTTT	CASSRQTGTNEKLFF
once	16	TRBD2	TRBV5-6	TRBJ2-1	TGTGCCAGCAGCTCTATACTAGCGGCTTCCTACAATGAGCAGTTCTTC	CASSSILAASYNEQFF
few	14	.	TRBV7-2	TRBJ1-1	TGTGCCAGCAGGCCCGACAGATTTTCGACTGAAGCTTTCTTT	CASRPDRFSTEAFF
few	18	TRBD1	TRBV7-8	TRBJ2-7	TGTGCCAGCAGCCTACTAGGGGACGCAGGGGGCTTGTTTTACGAGCAGTACTTC	CASSLLGDAGGLFYEQYF
.	13	.	TRBV7-2	TRBJ2-5	TGTGCCAGCAGCTTAGAGGGGGGCGAGACCCAGTACTTC	CASSLEGGETQYF
many	15	.	TRBV6-1	TRBJ2-3	TGTGCCAGCTCGGGGCGGGCGGATCTTTCAGATACGCAGTATTTT	CASSGRADLSDTQYF
.	14	.	TRBV29-1	TRBJ1-3	TGCAGCGTTGACGAGAGGAACTCTGGAAACACCATATATTTT	CSVDERNSGNTIYF
.	12	.	TRBV19	TRBJ2-7	TGTGCCAGTCGGGGGCAGTCCTACGAGCAGTACTTC	CASRGQSYEQYF
once	13	TRBD1	TRBV5-4	TRBJ2-7	TGTGCCAGCAGCTTTGACAGGGGGCCCCGACAGTACTTC	CASSFDRGPRQYF
.	18	TRBD1	TRBV7-6	TRBJ2-1	TGTGCCAGCAGCTTAGATAACCGGGTGACAGGGGCTCGTAATGAGCAGTTCTTC	CASSLDNRVTGARNEQFF
once	11	.	TRBV11-2	TRBJ1-3	TGTGCCAGCAGCTTAGAGGGGGCCATATATTTT	CASSLEGAIYF
.	13	.	TRBV27	TRBJ2-2	TGTGCCAGCCAGACCACAGTGACCGGGGAGCTGTTTTTT	CASQTTVTGELFF
.	13	.	TRBV9	TRBJ1-1	TGTGCCAGCAGCGTTGAATCCCGCACTGAAGCTTTCTTT	CASSVESRTEAFF
.	12	.	TRBV10-2	TRBJ1-6	TGCGCCAGCAGTGAAGGGAATTCACCCCTCCACTTT	CASSEGNSPLHF
.	17	.	TRBV5-5	TRBJ1-5	TGTGCCAGCAGCTTGATTCTGGTCAGGGAAAGCAATCAGCCCCAGCATTTT	CASSLILVRESNQPQHF
.	15	TRBD1	TRBV5-1	TRBJ2-7	TGCGCCAGCAGCTTGGGGGACAGAGACTCCTACGAGCAGTACTTC	CASSLGDRDSYEQYF
.	16	.	TRBV5-6	TRBJ2-7	TGTGCCAGCAGCTCGCTAGCTTCGGGGATTTTCTACGAGCAGTACTTC	CASSSLASGIFYEQYF
.	13	.	TRBV27	TRBJ1-1	TGTGCCACCAGAGGGGCCATGAACACTGAAGCTTTCTTT	CATRGAMNTEAFF
.	14	TRBD1	TRBV2	TRBJ2-7	TGTGCCAGCAGACTAAGGGGACAGGGCTACGAGCAGTACTTC	CASRLRGQGYEQYF
.	15	.	TRBV6-4	TRBJ2-1	TGTGCCAGCAGTGACTCACCCGGCTCCTACAATGAGCAGTTCTTC	CASSDSPGSYNEQFF
.	14	.	TRBV28	TRBJ1-5	TGTGCCAGCAGTTTATTACAGGGTGGGCAGCCCCAGCATTTT	CASSLLQGGQPQHF
.	15	.	TRBV7-9	TRBJ2-3	TGTGCCAGCAGCTTAGTCGGGATCGGTACAGATACGCAGTATTTT	CASSLVGIGTDTQYF
once	12	.	TRBV19	TRBJ2-5	TGTGCCAGTAGTATTGGGGCCGAGACCCAGTACTTC	CASSIGAETQYF
.	15	.	TRBV5-8	TRBJ2-6	TGTGCCAGCAGCGAAGGACAGTCTGGGGCCAACGTCCTGACTTTC	CASSEGQSGANVLTF
.	13	TRBD2	TRBV28	TRBJ2-1	TGTGCCAGCAGTACACTAGCGTACAATGAGCAGTTCTTC	CASSTLAYNEQFF
.	15	TRBD1	TRBV5-5	TRBJ2-7	TGTGCCAGCAGCCTGAGACAGGGGGAAAACTACGAGCAGTACTTC	CASSLRQGENYEQYF
.	13	.	TRBV10-1	TRBJ2-1	TGCGCCAGCAGTGACCAAGGGGGTCATGAGCAGTTCTTC	CASSDQGGHEQFF
.	13	TRBD1	TRBV30	TRBJ2-5	TGTGCCTGGAGTGTAGGGGGCGCAGAGACCCAGTACTTC	CAWSVGGAETQYF
.	14	.	TRBV28	TRBJ1-2	TGTGCCAGCAGTGCCCGGACGGGCAACTATGGCTACACCTTC	CASSARTGNYGYTF
.	16	.	TRBV5-1	TRBJ2-5	TGCGCCAGCAGCTTGCAACCCGGCCTCGGGGAGGAGACCCAGTACTTC	CASSLQPGLGEETQYF